This T cell receptor beta chain was captured by sequencing in a study of cytomegalovirus exposure and HLA in healthy donors. This clone was observed once. Its antigen is as yet unknown. Study conclusions and caveats: In all likelihood, a cluster of highly shared sequence variants was a sequencing artifact.

13 Jbeta primers and 60 Vbeta primers were used for the PCR. Data came from immunoSEQ multiplex PCR; TCRdb stores just in-frame clones and leaves some out. Among 95,000 to 130,000 clones listed, 60% to 70% were seen once. V was clipped by 3 bases and J by 4 bases, with 13 bases between them. Germline CDR1 ENHRY, CDR2 SYGVKD. This CDR3 is built from 15 residues. Input material: PBMCs. The chain is built from TRBV10-3 and TRBJ1-3, with D possibly TRBD1 on 5 matching bases. The origin of this receptor is a woman between 35 and 50 years old in good health and CMV-seropositive. CDR3: CAISEGAGLGNTIYF. In DNA, the CDR3 is TGTGCCATCAGTGAAGGTGCGGGGCTCGGAAACACCATATATTTT.